This is a list of T cell receptor beta chains from one sample in a study of T-cell reconstitution after alpha-beta-depleted transplantation in children. TCRdb ran MiXCR on the PCR reads and lists one entry per CDR3 protein. This table holds about 200,000 distinct CDR3 sequences, more than 14% found once. Source: PBMCs from the stem cell graft donor, taken from the stem cell graft. The receptor source for this set is a human donor who donated a stem cell graft to a child with acute lymphoblastic leukemia. CDR3s include the opening cysteine and the closing phenylalanine or tryptophan. The D gene is left open where the match is weak. Clone size, where shown, is once, few, many, or a class for clones that have expanded.

V	D	J	size	CDR3	DNA
TRBV6-4	.	TRBJ2-7	many	CASRDDNSYEQYF	TGTGCCAGCAGAGACGACAATTCCTACGAGCAGTACTTC
TRBV5-1	.	TRBJ1-1	many	CASSLGRGMGNTEAFF	TGCGCCAGCAGCTTGGGAAGGGGGATGGGGAACACTGAAGCTTTCTTT
TRBV1	.	TRBJ2-1	many	CTSSQDKRTYNEQFF	TGCACCAGCAGCCAAGACAAGCGTACCTACAATGAGCAGTTCTTC
TRBV20-1	TRBD1	TRBJ2-2	once	CSARQGKGATGELFF	TGCAGTGCCAGACAGGGAAAGGGGGCCACCGGGGAGCTGTTTTTT
TRBV5-6	TRBD2	TRBJ2-7	many	CASSFLGGLRYEQYF	TGTGCCAGCAGCTTCCTGGGGGGACTACGTTACGAGCAGTACTTC
TRBV25-1	.	TRBJ2-6	.	CASSGARPGGANVLTF	TGTGCCAGCAGTGGGGCTCGACCCGGTGGGGCCAACGTCCTGACTTTC
TRBV18	.	TRBJ1-1	many	CASSPSTGAVNTEAFF	TGTGCCAGCTCACCAAGTACTGGGGCCGTGAACACTGAAGCTTTCTTT
TRBV10-2	TRBD2	TRBJ2-1	.	CAIRASGTLLSNEQFF	TGCGCCATCCGGGCTAGCGGGACCCTTCTTTCAAATGAGCAGTTCTTC
TRBV7-8	TRBD1	TRBJ2-7	many	CASSLGPGTGAYEQYF	TGTGCCAGCAGCTTAGGGCCCGGGACAGGAGCCTACGAGCAGTACTTC
TRBV20-1	.	TRBJ2-3	many	CSARDFRGSVLDTQYF	TGCAGTGCTAGAGATTTTCGGGGGTCAGTTTTGGATACGCAGTATTTT
TRBV5-1	TRBD1	TRBJ2-2	many	CASSPDRGRITGELFF	TGCGCCAGCAGCCCTGACAGGGGGCGCATCACCGGGGAGCTGTTTTTT
TRBV20-1	TRBD2	TRBJ2-1	many	CSARTPSGRAYEQFF	TGCAGTGCTAGAACTCCTAGCGGGAGGGCCTATGAGCAGTTCTTC
TRBV12-3/TRBV12-4	.	TRBJ2-7	.	CASSFGPYGEQYF	TGTGCCAGCAGTTTTGGTCCCTATGGCGAGCAGTACTTC
TRBV2	.	TRBJ2-7	few	CASSDLAPEQYF	TGTGCCAGCAGTGACTTAGCTCCCGAGCAGTACTTC
TRBV25-1	.	TRBJ2-1	many	CASSETEQFF	TGTGCCAGCAGTGAGACCGAGCAGTTCTTC
TRBV12-3/TRBV12-4	TRBD1	TRBJ1-5	many	CASSWGQGVDQPQHF	TGTGCCAGCAGTTGGGGACAGGGGGTGGATCAGCCCCAGCATTTT
TRBV20-1	.	TRBJ2-1	few	CSARGGVLPNHEQFF	TGCAGTGCTAGAGGGGGGGTCCTACCTAATCATGAGCAGTTCTTC
TRBV29-1	.	TRBJ2-5	few	CSVLRGRETQYF	TGCAGCGTTTTAAGGGGCAGAGAGACCCAGTACTTC
TRBV19	TRBD2	TRBJ2-7	once	CASGKLGLAGGRPEQYF	TGTGCCAGTGGGAAGCTAGGACTAGCGGGAGGCCGCCCCGAGCAGTACTTC
TRBV5-1	.	TRBJ1-2	many	CASSLNAANYGYTF	TGCGCCAGCAGCTTGAACGCAGCTAACTATGGCTACACCTTC
TRBV5-1	TRBD2	TRBJ2-7	many	CASSGSGSPYEQYF	TGCGCCAGCAGCGGTAGCGGGAGTCCCTACGAGCAGTACTTC
TRBV20-1	.	TRBJ2-1	many	CSAGVISYNEQFF	TGCAGTGCTGGGGTAATATCCTACAATGAGCAGTTCTTC
TRBV7-9	.	TRBJ1-1	many	CASSPPAVVITEAFF	TGTGCCAGCAGCCCACCCGCAGTAGTAATCACTGAAGCTTTCTTT
TRBV20-1	.	TRBJ2-1	many	CSAQRLVGGNEQFF	TGCAGTGCCCAGCGGCTAGTCGGTGGGAATGAGCAGTTCTTC